A selection of T cell receptor beta chains follows, all from one sample in a study of metastatic and nonmetastatic thyroid tumors. With MiXCR, TCRdb reprocessed the PCR reads. The profile shows about 24,000 clones, more than 20% of them singletons. Material: blood. These receptors came from a male donor with papillary thyroid cancer or a benign thyroid nodule (not recorded which). Some clones in this sample may be carry-over from other donors' samples. CDR3s include the opening cysteine and the closing phenylalanine or tryptophan. D genes are given only for firm matches. Size tells how often a clone was seen (once, few, many) or the class of an expanded clone, and some rows leave it out.

length	D	J	V	size	CDR3	DNA
16	TRBD1	TRBJ2-1	TRBV6-1	few	CASSDQTGDAYNEQFF	TGTGCCAGCAGTGACCAGACAGGGGATGCATACAATGAGCAGTTCTTC
13	.	TRBJ2-7	TRBV5-1	.	CASSTSPQYEQYF	TGCGCCAGCTCGACTAGTCCCCAATACGAGCAGTACTTC
15	.	TRBJ2-3	TRBV4-2	.	CARSQGAGAADTQYF	TGTGCCAGAAGCCAAGGGGCTGGGGCGGCAGATACGCAGTATTTT
18	.	TRBJ2-1	TRBV5-8	many	CASSLVGLRVESYNEQFF	TGTGCCAGCAGCTTGGTTGGGCTTAGGGTGGAATCCTACAATGAGCAGTTCTTC
14	.	TRBJ2-3	TRBV7-6	.	CASSPRLMGDTQYF	TGTGCCAGCAGCCCTAGGCTGATGGGGGATACGCAGTATTTT
16	TRBD1	TRBJ2-7	TRBV11-2	.	CASSPLASGQHYEQYF	TGTGCCAGCAGCCCCTTAGCCTCGGGACAGCACTACGAGCAGTACTTC
13	TRBD1	TRBJ2-2	TRBV6-1	few	CASSETGTGELFF	TGTGCCAGCAGTGAGACAGGGACCGGGGAGCTGTTTTTT
16	TRBD2	TRBJ2-1	TRBV10-3	few	CAISEGLADTYNEQFF	TGTGCCATCAGTGAAGGTCTAGCGGATACCTACAATGAGCAGTTCTTC
13	TRBD1	TRBJ1-1	TRBV20-1	.	CSARGTGDTEAFF	TGCAGTGCTAGAGGTACAGGGGACACTGAAGCTTTCTTT
14	.	TRBJ1-1	TRBV5-1	.	CASSLLTNNTEAFF	TGCGCCAGCAGCTTGCTCACTAATAACACTGAAGCTTTCTTT
16	TRBD2	TRBJ2-7	TRBV28	.	CASILGLAGPSYEQYF	TGTGCCAGCATTTTAGGGCTAGCGGGACCCTCCTACGAGCAGTACTTC
15	TRBD2	TRBJ2-1	TRBV24-1	medium-sized	CATSDRERDSSEQFF	TGTGCCACCAGTGATCGGGAGCGGGATTCTAGTGAGCAGTTCTTC
13	.	TRBJ2-7	TRBV28	medium-sized	CASDGSPSYEQYF	TGTGCCAGCGACGGGAGCCCGTCCTACGAGCAGTACTTC
15	TRBD1	TRBJ2-7	TRBV20-1	many	CSARDRTGGQYEQYF	TGCAGTGCTAGAGATCGGACAGGGGGCCAATACGAGCAGTACTTC
18	TRBD1	TRBJ2-2	TRBV9	many	CASSVATWRQGGTGELFF	TGTGCCAGCAGCGTAGCTACTTGGAGACAGGGGGGTACCGGGGAGCTGTTTTTT
18	.	TRBJ2-7	TRBV6-1	few	CASSEGSQALGGIFEQYF	TGTGCCAGCAGTGAAGGATCCCAGGCTTTGGGGGGTATTTTCGAGCAGTACTTC
15	TRBD2	TRBJ2-2	TRBV20-1	many	CSATKGLANTGELFF	TGCAGTGCTACCAAGGGACTAGCGAACACCGGGGAGCTGTTTTTT
18	TRBD1	TRBJ1-2	TRBV6-6	many	CASIPRGDRSGRGSGYTF	TGTGCCAGCATCCCCAGGGGGGACAGGTCGGGACGCGGGTCGGGCTACACCTTC
13	.	TRBJ2-2	TRBV6-2/TRBV6-3	.	CASSYQETGELFF	TGTGCCAGCAGTTACCAGGAAACCGGGGAGCTGTTTTTT
18	TRBD1	TRBJ2-5	TRBV28	many	CASSWARGTTGLEETQYF	TGTGCCAGCAGTTGGGCGAGGGGGACGACAGGGTTAGAGGAGACCCAGTACTTC
12	.	TRBJ2-7	TRBV5-5	many	CASSQTSYEQYF	TGTGCCAGCAGCCAAACCTCCTACGAGCAGTACTTC
13	.	TRBJ2-7	TRBV29-1	many	CSVTGTEPYEQYF	TGCAGCGTAACCGGGACTGAGCCCTACGAGCAGTACTTC
15	TRBD2	TRBJ2-5	TRBV9	.	CASSVGGGAVETQYF	TGTGCCAGCAGCGTTGGCGGGGGGGCCGTGGAGACCCAGTACTTC
13	.	TRBJ2-5	TRBV5-1	many	CASRQVISETQYF	TGCGCCAGCCGACAGGTTATTTCAGAGACCCAGTACTTC
13	TRBD1	TRBJ1-2	TRBV6-1	few	CASISDRDYGYTF	TGTGCCAGCATCTCCGACAGGGACTATGGCTACACCTTC
15	TRBD1	TRBJ1-4	TRBV6-1	many	CASSEATGGNEKLFF	TGTGCCAGCAGTGAAGCAACAGGGGGTAATGAAAAACTGTTTTTT
17	.	TRBJ2-7	TRBV20-1	many	CSAQGDAGTRSSYEQYF	TGCAGTGCCCAGGGAGATGCCGGGACACGAAGCTCCTACGAGCAGTACTTC
15	TRBD1	TRBJ1-6	TRBV30	once	CAWSARGQGNSPLHF	TGTGCCTGGAGTGCAAGGGGACAGGGGAATTCACCCCTCCACTTT
13	TRBD1	TRBJ2-7	TRBV27	many	CASRELTGFEQYF	TGTGCCAGCAGGGAATTGACAGGGTTCGAGCAGTACTTC
16	.	TRBJ2-6	TRBV27	few	CASATGRLSGANVLTF	TGTGCCAGCGCTACAGGACGGCTCTCTGGGGCCAACGTCCTGACTTTC
15	.	TRBJ2-7	TRBV19	many	CASSARGQHNYEQYF	TGTGCCAGTAGTGCCCGCGGACAGCATAATTACGAGCAGTACTTC
18	TRBD1	TRBJ1-1	TRBV27	many	CASSLYWDREGRNTEAFF	TGTGCCAGCAGTTTATATTGGGACAGGGAAGGGCGGAACACTGAAGCTTTCTTT
17	TRBD2	TRBJ2-7	TRBV11-1	many	CASSPPGARETGYEQYF	TGTGCCAGCAGCCCCCCGGGTGCGCGGGAGACGGGTTACGAGCAGTACTTC
12	.	TRBJ1-2	TRBV6-1	.	CATNKSNYGYTF	TGTGCCACCAATAAGTCTAACTATGGCTACACCTTC
15	TRBD2	TRBJ2-1	TRBV12-3/TRBV12-4	many	CASSSLAGAGDEQFF	TGTGCCAGCAGTTCCTTAGCGGGAGCGGGCGATGAGCAGTTCTTC
12	.	TRBJ1-2	TRBV3-1	.	CASSPNRGGRYF	TGTGCCAGCAGCCCAAACCGTGGAGGGAGGTACTTC
11	.	TRBJ2-1	TRBV24-1	many	CATSGNNEQFF	TGTGCCACCAGTGGAAACAATGAGCAGTTCTTC
15	TRBD1	TRBJ2-2	TRBV28	few	CASNQQGANTGELFF	TGTGCCAGCAATCAACAGGGGGCGAACACCGGGGAGCTGTTTTTT
16	TRBD2	TRBJ2-3	TRBV6-1	.	CASSGGLAGWVDTQYF	TGTGCCAGCAGTGGAGGACTAGCGGGATGGGTAGATACGCAGTATTTT